This TCR beta chain was identified during a study of blood T cells in healthy people across ages. Broader study findings: Whereas aged donors had fewer naive CD4+ cells, long-lived donors had more of them and higher diversity. TCR beta diversity correlated strongly with naive T cell percentage.

This clonotype showed up many times. Its cognate antigen is unknown. V lost 0 bases and J 1 base, leaving 7 bases between the germline ends. The CDR3 has 14 residues. Looked up from germline, CDR1 is SGDLS and CDR2 is YYNGEE. Healthy Caucasian individuals from Russia aged about 6 to 100 were enrolled as donors. PBMCs numbering at least 6 million were isolated per sample. Primed by a sample-barcoded 5' primer and a J-beta primer mix, a second PCR proceeded for roughly 7 to 11 cycles. One entry per CDR3 protein, called by TCRdb with MiXCR from the 5' RACE reads. The data hold approximately 680,000 distinct CDR3 sequences, with about 30% observed a single time.

The sequence derives from a woman older than 75 in good health. The sample comprised blood. The chain links TRBV9 to TRBJ1-1, with D unclear. The CDR3 DNA follows: TGTGCCAGCAGCGTAGGGGCTCCGAACACTGAAGCTTTCTTT. Residues: CASSVGAPNTEAFF.